One sample yielded the 30 T cell receptor beta chains listed below, sequenced in a study of regulatory T cells in long-lasting Graves disease. In building TCR beta libraries, iRepertoire HTBI primers were used together with Arm-PCR of CDR3 regions. TCRdb recomputed calls from the multiplex PCR reads with MiXCR, one row per CDR3 protein. The sample holds around 430,000 distinct CDR3 sequences, around a fifth seen once. Noted time point: persistent/refractory GD, antithyroid drugs over 5 years with positive TRAb. Construction of the TCR library relied on RNA isolated from PBMCs. The sequencing used peripheral blood mononuclear cells (PBMCs), collected when the disease was refractory, from a patient treated with antithyroid drugs. Receptor source: a female donor with Graves disease.

This clonotype came up many times. This chain uses TRBV7-8 with TRBJ1-4, with D unresolved. Trimming shortened V by 5 bases and J by 7 bases, and 17 bases separated the two germline ends. Germline CDR1 SGHVS, CDR2 FQNEAQ. This CDR3 is built from 15 residues. The chain's CDR3 is CASSAHGMRSEKLFF. The CDR3 nucleotides read TGTGCCAGCAGCGCACACGGGATGAGGAGTGAAAAACTGTTTTTT.

This clonotype was counted only a few times. CDR3 DNA: TGTGCCAGCAGCTTATGGCGGGGGGCCTTAGCCAAAAACATTCAGTACTTC. It translates to CASSLWRGALAKNIQYF. The rearrangement uses TRBV7-8 and TRBJ2-4, with 8 bases matching TRBD2. V shed 2 bases and J 0 bases; nucleotides not matched to a gene: 6. CDR3 length: 17 residues. Germline V lookup: CDR1 SGHVS, CDR2 FQNEAQ.

This clonotype was detected many times. The chain recombines TRBV20-1 with TRBJ2-5, with D maybe TRBD2 (7 bases). V was clipped by 6 bases and J by 4 bases, with 15 bases between them. Per germline, CDR1 DFQATT and CDR2 SNEGSKA (reference sequence). CDR3 size: 13 residues. Written as DNA, the CDR3 is TGCAGTGCAGGGGGGGTAGGGTCAGAGACCCAGTACTTC. It is translated as CSAGGVGSETQYF.

This clonotype came up many times. This chain connects TRBV28 to TRBJ1-4, with TRBD1 matching 8 bases. Germline assignment: CDR1 MDHEN and CDR2 SYDVKM. V was pared by 5 bases and J by 4 bases, with 9 bases of the junction left unmatched. This CDR3 has 16 residues. The CDR3 here is CASSHNRGGVNEKLFF. CDR3 nucleotides: TGTGCCAGCAGTCACAACAGGGGGGGAGTTAATGAAAAACTGTTTTTT. Full variable domain (rest looked up from reference TRBV28 and TRBJ1-4): DVKVTQSSRYLVKRTGEKVFLECVQDMDHENMFWYRQDPGLGLRLIYFSYDVKMKEKGDIPEGYSVSREKKERFSLILESASTNQTSMYLCASSHNRGGVNEKLFFGSGTQLSVL.

This clonotype was counted many times. The chain has TRBV12-3 or TRBV12-4 and TRBJ1-1; possibly TRBD1 for D (5 bases). Trimming stripped 3 bases from V and 5 bases from J, with 16 bases between. The CDR3 has 15 residues. This CDR3 reads CASSLRDGRKTEAFF. The CDR3 DNA reads TGTGCCAGCAGTTTGAGGGACGGCAGAAAGACTGAAGCTTTCTTT.

This CDR3 reads CASRRTSVWVTDTQYF. In DNA, the CDR3 is TGTGCCAGCAGAAGGACTAGCGTTTGGGTCACAGATACGCAGTATTTT. The V gene is TRBV6-1, the J gene TRBJ2-3, with TRBD2 identical over 9 bases. This CDR3 has 16 amino acids. V lost 6 bases to trimming and J lost 2 bases; unmatched junction nucleotides: 9. The V gene's germline CDR1 is MNHNS and CDR2 SASEGT.

This clonotype was picked up many times. The chain links TRBV28 to TRBJ1-2; 8 bases align to TRBD1. CDR1 MDHEN and CDR2 SYDVKM come from the germline V gene. The CDR3 has 16 residues. The ends lost 2 bases at V and 6 bases at J; junction bases unmatched: 11. The DNA of the CDR3 is TGTGCCAGCAGTTTAGTACAGGGGGGATTCCAGGATGGCTACACCTTC. It encodes CASSLVQGGFQDGYTF.

This clonotype has ten or more counts. V and J are TRBV12-3 or TRBV12-4 and TRBJ2-5; possibly TRBD1 or TRBD2 for D (7 bases each). The CDR3 runs 14 residues. Trimming took off 5 bases at V and 2 bases at J, with 12 bases between the two ends. CDR3 protein: CASSARGGQETQYF. The CDR3 region has the DNA TGTGCCAGCAGTGCCAGGGGGGGTCAAGAGACCCAGTACTTC.

The rearrangement uses TRBV5-1 and TRBJ2-7; 10 nucleotides line up with TRBD2. Germline V lookup: CDR1 SGHRS, CDR2 YFSETQ. V lost 0 bases, J lost 7 bases, and 7 bases stayed unmatched. There are 15 residues in the CDR3. CDR3 nucleotides: TGCGCCAGCAGCTTGGATCCTAGCGGGAGTGGTGAGCAGTACTTC. This encodes CASSLDPSGSGEQYF.

V usage is TRBV7-3 and J usage is TRBJ2-2; 11 bases fit TRBD1. CDR1 is SGHTA, CDR2 FQGTGA, per germline. V dropped 5 bases and J dropped 8; count of bases not matched to a gene: 7. The CDR3 sequence is 15 residues long. The CDR3 reads CASSPGQGAVGELFF. DNA for the CDR3: TGTGCCAGCAGCCCCGGACAGGGGGCGGTAGGGGAGCTGTTTTTT.

For the CDR3, the DNA is TGCGCCAGCAGCCAGCCGACAGGGAGGCCTGAAGCTTTCTTT. It encodes CASSQPTGRPEAFF. This chain links TRBV4-1 with TRBJ1-1, with TRBD1 matching over 7 bases. The germline CDR1 and CDR2 sequences are MGHRA and YSYEKL. Germline trimming cut 3 bases from V and 6 bases from J; bases unmatched to any gene: 7. The CDR3 runs 14 residues.

The chain joins TRBV5-1 to TRBJ2-5; D remains unclear. Trimming pared 0 bases from V and 5 bases from J, leaving 11 bases between. Germline V gene lookup returns CDR1 SGHRS and CDR2 YFSETQ. The CDR3 runs to 14 residues. The CDR3 region is CASSLESLSETQYF. The CDR3 bases are TGCGCCAGCAGCTTGGAATCCCTATCCGAGACCCAGTACTTC.

This clonotype has only one observation. The rearrangement joins TRBV19 to TRBJ2-7, with unresolved D. The ends were cut back, 9 bases at V and 3 bases at J, with 12 bases in the middle. The CDR3 has 12 amino acids. The germline CDR1 and CDR2 sequences are LNHDA and SQIVND (reference sequence). As DNA, the CDR3 is TGTGCCAGCGCAAACCTAGGCTACGAGCAGTACTTC. It translates to CASANLGYEQYF.

This clonotype was counted many times. V and J are TRBV29-1 and TRBJ1-1; 8 nucleotides line up with TRBD1. V gave up 2 bases and J gave up 4 bases; unmatched junction bases: 3. The CDR3 consists of 13 residues. Germline CDR1 and CDR2: SQVTM and ANQGSEA. CDR3 amino acids: CSVEQGAGTEAFF. DNA of the CDR3: TGCAGCGTTGAACAGGGGGCGGGCACTGAAGCTTTCTTT.

The gene calls are TRBV2 and TRBJ2-1; 8 bases match TRBD2. Germline V gives CDR1 SNHLY, CDR2 FYNNEI. The CDR3 has 16 amino acids. Losses at the gene ends were 3 bases for V and 6 bases for J; bases not matched to a gene: 10. CDR3 sequence reads: CASSDIGRASSNEQFF. In nucleotides, the CDR3 is TGTGCCAGCAGTGATATCGGGAGGGCCTCGAGCAATGAGCAGTTCTTC.

The table lists this clonotype with many counts. V and J are TRBV6-5 and TRBJ1-6; 8 nucleotides match TRBD1. This CDR3 is built from 17 residues. The junction had 11 bases not matched to a gene; V was cut back by 0 bases and J by 10 bases. Germline values: CDR1 MNHEY, CDR2 SVGAGI. CDR3 region: CASSYSFGQGAQSPLHF. In DNA, the CDR3 is TGTGCCAGCAGTTACTCCTTCGGGCAGGGGGCACAGTCACCCCTCCACTTT.

This clonotype showed up many times. The V call is TRBV2, the J call TRBJ2-2; D possibly corresponds to TRBD2 (5 bases). V was clipped by 9 bases and J by 3 bases, with 17 bases between them. From germline, CDR1 is SNHLY and CDR2 FYNNEI. There are 15 residues in the CDR3. DNA for the CDR3: TGTGCCAGTAGACTTACTTTGCGGGACACCGGGGAGCTGTTTTTT. It yields the protein CASRLTLRDTGELFF.

This clonotype was detected a few times. The rearrangement uses TRBV18 and TRBJ2-5, with D unresolved. Trimming left V 0 bases short and J 3 bases short, with 11 bases between. This CDR3 has 15 amino acids. Per the germline V gene, CDR1 is KGHSH and CDR2 is LQKENI. The CDR3 here is CASSPPNHGEETQYF. The CDR3 bases are TGTGCCAGCTCACCACCGAACCATGGGGAAGAGACCCAGTACTTC. Full variable domain (outside the CDR3, taken from reference TRBV18 and TRBJ2-5): NAGVMQNPRHLVRRRGQEARLRCSPMKGHSHVYWYRQLPEEGLKFMVYLQKENIIDESGMPKERFSAEFPKEGPSILRIQQVVRGDSAAYFCASSPPNHGEETQYFGPGTRLLVL.

This clonotype appeared many times. This sequence joins TRBV20-1 and TRBJ2-7; D ambiguous. CDR3 size: 13 residues. V lost 5 bases and J 2 bases, leaving 13 bases between the germline ends. Per the germline V gene, CDR1 is DFQATT and CDR2 is SNEGSKA (reference sequence). This CDR3 reads CSARPSGAYEQYF. CDR3 DNA: TGCAGTGCTCGCCCGTCTGGAGCCTACGAGCAGTACTTC.

V usage is TRBV5-1 and J usage is TRBJ2-1; D is unresolved. Trimming stripped 2 bases from V and 3 bases from J, with 12 bases between. CDR3 size: 15 residues. Germline V lookup: CDR1 SGHRS, CDR2 YFSETQ. The CDR3 spells CASSFGLLYYNEQFF. The CDR3 DNA follows: TGCGCCAGCAGCTTTGGGTTGTTGTACTACAATGAGCAGTTCTTC.

This clonotype has a count of ten or more. The chain carries TRBV28 and TRBJ2-7, with D hard to call. The CDR3 runs to 16 residues. Germline assignment: CDR1 MDHEN and CDR2 SYDVKM. Trimming removed 6 bases at V and 1 base at J, with 19 bases between. The CDR3 bases are TGTGCCAGCAGCCTACAAGGGTCTTTTGGGTCCTACGAGCAGTACTTC. It codes for CASSLQGSFGSYEQYF.

The chain recombines TRBV28 with TRBJ2-1, with D hard to call. The CDR3 is 19 amino acids. In germline, CDR1 is MDHEN, CDR2 SYDVKM. V dropped 2 bases and J dropped 0 bases, with 20 bases sitting between them. The CDR3 region is CASSLTGLPKWSSYNEQFF. The CDR3 DNA reads TGTGCCAGCAGTTTAACCGGCCTTCCAAAATGGAGCTCCTACAATGAGCAGTTCTTC.

This clonotype showed up many times. The chain recombines TRBV12-3 or TRBV12-4 with TRBJ1-2, with TRBD1 matching over 8 bases. Trimming removed 6 bases from V and 4 bases from J; junction bases left unmatched: 7. The CDR3 loop spans 14 amino acids. The CDR3 loop reads CASSLQGGAYGYTF. CDR3 in DNA: TGTGCCAGCAGCCTACAGGGGGGGGCCTATGGCTACACCTTC.

J is TRBJ1-3 and V is TRBV15; maybe TRBD1 (5 bases). Trimming stripped 6 bases from V and 4 bases from J, with 10 bases between. Germline CDR1 is LNHNV and CDR2 is YYDKDF (reference sequence). The CDR3 consists of 13 residues. For the CDR3, the DNA is TGTGCCACCAGTTCCGGGGGAGGAAACACCATATATTTT. This sequence encodes CATSSGGGNTIYF. Using reference TRBV15 and TRBJ1-3 for the parts outside the CDR3, the full variable domain is DAMVIQNPRYQVTQFGKPVTLSCSQTLNHNVMYWYQQKSSQAPKLLFHYYDKDFNNEADTPDNFQSRRPNTSFCFLDIRSPGLGDTAMYLCATSSGGGNTIYFGEGSWLTVV.

The genes are TRBV30 and TRBJ1-6; 7 nucleotides line up with TRBD1. This CDR3 has 14 amino acids. The V gene's germline CDR1 is GTSNPN and CDR2 SVGIG (reference sequence). Trimming cost V 5 bases and J 3 bases; bases outside gene matches: 4. The CDR3 reads CAWQGTDYNSPLHF. In DNA form, the CDR3 reads TGTGCCTGGCAAGGGACAGACTATAATTCACCCCTCCACTTT.

The chain links TRBV6-9 to TRBJ2-3, with TRBD2 matching 10 bases. CDR3 length: 16 amino acids. V lost 3 bases, J lost 4 bases, and 7 bases stayed unmatched. CDR1 and CDR2 from the germline V gene are MNHGY and SVAAGI. The CDR3 DNA sequence: TGTGCCAGCAGTTACCCGAGCGGGGGGGCCCCAGATACGCAGTATTTT. The encoded protein is CASSYPSGGAPDTQYF.

This clonotype has at least ten counts. V gene TRBV7-2 combines with J gene TRBJ2-5; the D is unclear. V gave up 3 bases and J gave up 0 bases, with 2 bases separating them. The CDR3 loop spans 12 amino acids. Germline loops: CDR1 SGHTA, CDR2 FQGNSA. The CDR3 DNA reads as TGTGCCAGCAGCTTGTACCAAGAGACCCAGTACTTC. Translated, it gives CASSLYQETQYF.

This chain links TRBV29-1 with TRBJ1-1; D ambiguous. This CDR3 spans 11 amino acids. Germline CDR1 is SQVTM and CDR2 is ANQGSEA. Trimming left V 4 bases short and J 8 bases short, with 11 bases between. The CDR3 loop is CSVGSRVEAFF. DNA of the CDR3: TGCAGCGTTGGGTCGAGGGTCGAAGCTTTCTTT.

Concerning this clonotype itself: A single base separates this from a much larger clone, so it may be a read error. The chain employs TRBV28 and TRBJ2-5; D unclear. The CDR3 covers 13 residues. From germline, CDR1 is MDHEN and CDR2 SYDVKM. For the CDR3, the DNA is TGTGCCAGCAGTCAAGGGTACCAAGGGACCCAGTACTTC. It yields the protein CASSQGYQGTQYF.

This clonotype was observed a handful of times. The chain recombines TRBV19 with TRBJ1-5; D perhaps matches TRBD1 (6 bases). CDR3 length: 15 residues. V lost 7 bases to trimming and J lost 6 bases, with 19 bases between them. In germline, CDR1 is LNHDA, CDR2 SQIVND (reference sequence). The CDR3 DNA follows: TGTGCCAGTACCCCCCGGGGGGGGGCTGGTCAGCCCCAGCATTTT. Translating gives CASTPRGGAGQPQHF.